The 26 T cell receptor beta chains listed next were all sequenced from one sample in a study of blood T cell repertoires in COVID-19. Using immunoSEQ multiplex PCR, the repertoire was profiled, and TCRdb retains in-frame clones only, with some absent. This table has 100,000 or so clones, approximately 86% appearing once. The source material was peripheral blood. The source of these receptors is a man aged 60 to 69 with acute or convalescent COVID-19.

The chain recombines TRBV15 with TRBJ2-7; 9 nucleotides match TRBD1. CDR3 length equals 15 residues. The junction had 10 bases not matched to a gene; V was cut back by 6 bases and J by 4 bases. From germline, CDR1 is LNHNV and CDR2 YYDKDF (reference sequence). CDR3 sequence reads: CATRQPGQGEYEQYF. The CDR3 DNA sequence: TGTGCCACCAGACAACCGGGACAGGGTGAGTACGAGCAGTACTTC.

The chain joins TRBV19 to TRBJ2-7, with TRBD2 matching over 7 bases. The CDR3 extends over 16 amino acids. The J segment lost 3 bases and the V segment lost 3 bases, leaving 11 bases of the junction unmatched. Germline assignment: CDR1 LNHDA and CDR2 SQIVND (reference sequence). In DNA form, the CDR3 reads TGTGCCAGTAGTATGAGTCAGAGGAGCGGGGTCTACGAGCAGTACTTC. Translated, it gives CASSMSQRSGVYEQYF.

This chain links TRBV6-6 with TRBJ2-2, with D perhaps TRBD2 (6 bases). V was cut by 7 bases and J by 6 bases, with 15 bases left in between. Germline CDR1 MNHNY, CDR2 SVGAGI (reference sequence). The CDR3 spans 14 residues. Here the CDR3 DNA reads TGTGCCAGCATATTCGGGAGCCATGCCGGGGAGCTGTTTTTT. This translates into CASIFGSHAGELFF.

The rearrangement uses TRBV11-2 and TRBJ2-5, with TRBD1 as a possible D gene (6 bases). Germline V gives CDR1 SGHAT, CDR2 FQNNGV. CDR3 size: 16 residues. Trimming removed 5 bases at V and 1 base at J, with 17 bases between. The CDR3 protein is CASSREGRGGQETQYF. CDR3 bases: TGTGCCAGCAGCCGCGAGGGCAGGGGCGGCCAAGAGACCCAGTACTTC.

This clone was detected only once. This chain links TRBV19 with TRBJ1-5, with D possibly matching TRBD1 (6 bases). This CDR3 is built from 14 residues. Germline-derived CDR1 and CDR2 are LNHDA and SQIVND (reference sequence). Trimming removed 11 bases from V and 2 bases from J, with 16 bases in between. The CDR3 reads CAGGGGHRNQPQHF. The CDR3 coding sequence is TGTGCCGGCGGCGGGGGACACCGCAATCAGCCCCAGCATTTT.

This chain uses TRBV7-9 with TRBJ1-5, with TRBD1 as a possible D gene (6 bases). From germline, CDR1 is SEHNR and CDR2 FQNEAQ (reference sequence). This CDR3 comprises 14 residues. With 5 bases removed from V and 5 bases from J, the gap between germline ends came to 13 bases. The CDR3, as DNA: TGTGCCAGCAGCATGACAGGTAGAGATCAGCCCCAGCATTTT. Translating it yields CASSMTGRDQPQHF.

This sequence joins TRBV12-5 and TRBJ2-5; 12 positions match TRBD2. J gave up 7 bases and V 6 bases, and 21 bases lay outside the gene matches. The CDR3 has 19 amino acids. Germline V gene sequence: CDR1 LGHNT, CDR2 FRNRAP. The CDR3: CASGPEGLAGGDPRVTQYF. CDR3 DNA sequence: TGTGCTAGTGGCCCGGAGGGGCTAGCGGGGGGGGATCCAAGAGTGACCCAGTACTTC.

V and J are TRBV2 and TRBJ1-5, with 9 bases matching TRBD1. The V gene end was trimmed by 7 bases and the J gene end by 1 base; junction bases not matched to a gene: 5. The V gene's germline CDR1 is SNHLY and CDR2 FYNNEI. This CDR3 has 15 amino acids. The CDR3, as DNA: TGTGCCAGCAACCCTACAGGGGGCAGCAATCAGCCCCAGCATTTT. This encodes CASNPTGGSNQPQHF.

The rearrangement joins TRBV4-3 to TRBJ2-5; no firm D call. The CDR3 covers 13 residues. Germline V gives CDR1 LGHNA, CDR2 YSLEER. V lost 0 bases and J lost 3, with 5 bases in between. This CDR3 is CASSQDLEETQYF. The CDR3 region has the DNA TGCGCCAGCAGCCAAGATCTAGAAGAGACCCAGTACTTC.

The chain combines TRBV29-1 with TRBJ2-2, with D maybe TRBD2 (6 bases). CDR1 SQVTM and CDR2 ANQGSEA come from the germline V gene. The CDR3 length is 14 residues. V lost 3 bases to trimming and J lost 1 base, with 9 bases between them. CDR3 bases: TGCAGCGTTGACCCAGCGGGGAACACCGGGGAGCTGTTTTTT. This encodes CSVDPAGNTGELFF.

J is TRBJ2-1 and V is TRBV11-2, with 11 bases lining up with TRBD2. Trimming cost V 1 base and J 4 bases; bases outside gene matches: 0. The CDR3 loop spans 15 amino acids. From germline, CDR1 is SGHAT and CDR2 FQNNGV. CDR3 region: CASSLASGGYNEQFF. The CDR3, as DNA: TGTGCCAGCAGCTTAGCTAGCGGGGGGTACAATGAGCAGTTCTTC.

The gene calls are TRBV6-2 or TRBV6-3 and TRBJ2-5, with D maybe TRBD1 (6 bases). In germline, CDR1 is MNHEY, CDR2 SVGEGT. CDR3 length: 14 residues. Trimming cost V 4 bases and J 5 bases, with 14 bases left between them. This CDR3 reads CASSLTGIGETQYF. The CDR3 coding sequence is TGTGCCAGCAGTTTAACAGGGATTGGCGAGACCCAGTACTTC.

The genes are TRBV5-6 and TRBJ1-2; 10 bases align to TRBD1. This CDR3 region has 18 residues. CDR1 and CDR2 from the germline V gene are SGHDT and YYEEEE. Germline trimming cut 0 bases from V and 3 bases from J; bases unmatched to any gene: 11. CDR3 in DNA: TGTGCCAGCAGCTTGGGCCTCAGGACAGGGGGTAGAGACTATGGCTACACCTTC. Its translation is CASSLGLRTGGRDYGYTF.

This clone has only one observation. J is TRBJ1-2 and V is TRBV2; 7 positions agree with TRBD1. The J segment lost 0 bases and the V segment lost 7 bases, leaving 5 bases of the junction unmatched. CDR3 length equals 14 residues. Germline CDR1 reads SNHLY; CDR2 reads FYNNEI. The CDR3 loop reads CASTRQGANYGYTF. The CDR3 nucleotides are TGTGCCAGCACCCGACAGGGAGCTAACTATGGCTACACCTTC.

The J gene is TRBJ1-2, the V gene TRBV19; D is unresolved. Germline assignment: CDR1 LNHDA and CDR2 SQIVND (reference sequence). The length of the CDR3 is 13 residues. Trimming removed 5 bases from V and 7 bases from J, with 14 bases in between. The chain's CDR3 is CASSGGPPRGYTF. The CDR3 region has the DNA TGTGCCAGTAGTGGCGGCCCACCTCGTGGCTACACCTTC.

The rearrangement uses TRBV18 and TRBJ2-3; tentatively, D is TRBD2 (6 bases). Trimming cost V 3 bases and J 0 bases, with 13 bases left between them. The V gene's germline CDR1 is KGHSH and CDR2 LQKENI. The CDR3 covers 16 residues. The CDR3 loop reads CASSPLVAASTDTQYF. The CDR3 DNA reads TGTGCCAGCTCACCGTTGGTAGCGGCTAGCACAGATACGCAGTATTTT.

The chain uses TRBV7-9 and TRBJ2-4; 9 bases are shared with TRBD1. Germline-derived CDR1 and CDR2 are SEHNR and FQNEAQ (reference sequence). The CDR3 length is 17 residues. Germline trimming cut 3 bases from V and 2 bases from J; bases unmatched to any gene: 8. The CDR3 nucleotides read TGTGCCAGCAGCTTTTCAGGACAGGGGTGGACCAAAAACATTCAGTACTTC. Protein: CASSFSGQGWTKNIQYF.

The rearrangement links TRBV5-1 to TRBJ2-3; D perhaps matches TRBD1 (5 bases). The germline gives CDR1 SGHRS, CDR2 YFSETQ. The length of the CDR3 is 15 residues. With 0 bases removed from V and 6 bases from J, the gap between germline ends came to 14 bases. CDR3 sequence (DNA): TGCGCCAGCAGCTTGGCCCCTAACCCAGGGGATACGCAGTATTTT. Amino acid sequence: CASSLAPNPGDTQYF.

This sequence joins TRBV5-1 and TRBJ2-3; D is perhaps TRBD2 (7 bases). V gave up 6 bases and J gave up 6 bases, with 17 bases separating them. CDR1 is SGHRS, CDR2 YFSETQ, per germline. The CDR3 is made up of 14 amino acids. The CDR3 DNA reads TGCGCCAGCACTTTCGGGGGGCCAGGGGATACGCAGTATTTT. Translated, it gives CASTFGGPGDTQYF. The full variable domain, rest sourced from reference TRBV5-1 and TRBJ2-3, is KAGVTQTPRYLIKTRGQQVTLSCSPISGHRSVSWYQQTPGQGLQFLFEYFSETQRNKGNFPGRFSGRQFSNSRSEMNVSTLELGDSALYLCASTFGGPGDTQYFGPGTRLTVL.

The chain employs TRBV19 and TRBJ2-7, with D possibly matching TRBD2 (5 bases). There are 16 residues in the CDR3. Germline lookup yields CDR1 LNHDA and CDR2 SQIVND (reference sequence). V lost 7 bases and J 0 bases, leaving 19 bases between the germline ends. CDR3 sequence: CASTSRIGSGSYEQYF. DNA for the CDR3: TGTGCCAGTACATCCCGGATTGGGAGCGGCTCCTACGAGCAGTACTTC.

The chain employs TRBV5-4 and TRBJ1-4; 7 positions match TRBD1. CDR3 length equals 17 residues. J was trimmed by 0 bases and V by 0 bases; bases with no gene match: 5. Germline V CDR1 and CDR2: SGHNT, YYREEE (reference sequence). The CDR3 sequence is CASSLGQGYATNEKLFF. CDR3 DNA: TGTGCCAGCAGCTTGGGACAGGGATATGCAACTAATGAAAAACTGTTTTTT.

The V and J genes are TRBV11-2 and TRBJ2-1; D call uncertain. V was cut by 5 bases and J by 9 bases, with 11 bases left in between. The CDR3 consists of 12 residues. In germline, CDR1 is SGHAT, CDR2 FQNNGV. The CDR3 DNA sequence: TGTGCCAGCAGCGTAAACTCGCGTGAGCAGTTCTTC. Its protein is CASSVNSREQFF.

The gene calls are TRBV10-3 and TRBJ1-3; the D gene is possibly TRBD1 (5 bases). The V and J ends lost 0 bases and 0 bases respectively, with 12 bases between them. In germline, CDR1 is ENHRY, CDR2 SYGVKD. This CDR3 has 17 amino acids. The CDR3 DNA reads as TGTGCCATCAGTGAGTCCGGCAGGGTTTCCTCTGGAAACACCATATATTTT. Translating it yields CAISESGRVSSGNTIYF.

The chain combines TRBV4-1 with TRBJ2-4; D might be TRBD1 (6 bases). V gave up 5 bases and J gave up 7 bases, with 12 bases separating them. The CDR3 extends over 13 amino acids. Germline CDR1 is MGHRA and CDR2 is YSYEKL. The CDR3 loop reads CASSGGQANIQYF. CDR3 DNA: TGCGCCAGCAGCGGGGGCCAAGCTAACATTCAGTACTTC.

The J gene is TRBJ1-2, the V gene TRBV29-1; unclear D gene. The ends were cut back, 4 bases at V and 6 bases at J, with 12 bases in the middle. In germline, CDR1 is SQVTM, CDR2 ANQGSEA. This CDR3 has 12 residues. The CDR3 DNA reads as TGCAGCGTTGTACAGCTCCTCCATGGCTACACCTTC. As protein: CSVVQLLHGYTF.

The chain couples TRBV24-1 to TRBJ1-2; 8 nucleotides agree with TRBD1. V dropped 2 bases and J dropped 6; count of bases not matched to a gene: 1. The CDR3 sequence is 13 residues long. Germline-derived CDR1 and CDR2 are KGHDR and SFDVKD. CDR3 in amino acids: CATSDSGQDGYTF. The CDR3 coding sequence is TGTGCCACCAGTGATTCGGGACAGGATGGCTACACCTTC.